The 4 T cell receptor beta chains in this list originate from one sample, sequenced in a study of T cell responses to AZD1222 COVID-19 vaccine. The protocol was immunoSEQ multiplex PCR, while the TCRdb copy is restricted to in-frame clones and leaves out a portion. The sample records 150,000 or so clones, 80% to 95% being singletons. Source: peripheral blood, taken on day 0 of AZD1222 vaccination. The receptors shown here come from an adult in good health.

This rearrangement joins TRBV3-1 (or the pseudogene TRBV3-2) to TRBJ2-2, with 14 bases identical to TRBD2. Germline V gives CDR1 LGHDT, CDR2 YNNKEL (reference sequence). Unmatched junction bases numbered 4, after V lost 4 bases and J lost 0 bases. The CDR3 length is 18 residues. Written as DNA, the CDR3 is TGTGCCAGCAGCCTCGGACTAGCGGGAGGTACGAACACCGGGGAGCTGTTTTTT. This gives the protein CASSLGLAGGTNTGELFF.

The rearrangement uses TRBV12-3 or TRBV12-4 and TRBJ1-4; no reliable D call. The germline V and J ends were trimmed by 8 bases and 7 bases, with 11 bases remaining between them. This CDR3 has 12 amino acids. CDR3 protein: CASADLFEKLFF. The CDR3 coding sequence is TGTGCCAGCGCCGATCTTTTTGAAAAACTGTTTTTT.

The chain is built from TRBV5-6 and TRBJ2-1; D possibly corresponds to TRBD1 (5 bases). Germline CDR1 reads SGHDT; CDR2 reads YYEEEE. The CDR3 is made up of 14 amino acids. The V end lost 0 bases, the J end lost 1 base, and 5 bases lay between the germline ends. The CDR3 coding sequence is TGTGCCAGCAGCTTGGGACAGTCCTACAATGAGCAGTTCTTC. Its translation is CASSLGQSYNEQFF.

This clone was counted only a few times. The chain carries TRBV5-4 and TRBJ2-7; TRBD1 matches at 10 bases. The CDR3 has 13 amino acids. Looked up from germline, CDR1 is SGHNT and CDR2 is YYREEE (reference sequence). With 4 bases clipped from V and 6 bases from J, the junction kept 4 bases outside the gene matches. Here the CDR3 DNA reads TGTGCCAGCAGCCGGACAGGGGGTTTCGAGCAGTACTTC. Its translation: CASSRTGGFEQYF.